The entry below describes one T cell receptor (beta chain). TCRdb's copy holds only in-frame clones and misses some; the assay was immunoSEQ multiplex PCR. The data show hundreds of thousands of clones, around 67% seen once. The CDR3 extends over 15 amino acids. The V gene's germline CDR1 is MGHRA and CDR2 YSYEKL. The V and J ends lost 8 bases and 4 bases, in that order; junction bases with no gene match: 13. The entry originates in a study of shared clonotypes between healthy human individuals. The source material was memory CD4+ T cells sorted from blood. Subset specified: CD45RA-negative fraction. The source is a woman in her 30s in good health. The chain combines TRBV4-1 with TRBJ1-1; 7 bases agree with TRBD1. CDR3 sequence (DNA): TGCGCCAGCTTACAACGTAGGGGGCAGGGCACTGAAGCTTTCTTT. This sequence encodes CASLQRRGQGTEAFF.